One sample yielded the 5 T cell receptor beta chains listed below, sequenced in a study of T-cell memory formation after mild COVID-19. TCRdb redid the calling of the 5' RACE reads with MiXCR, one entry per CDR3 protein. The sample shows some 450,000 distinct CDR3 sequences, about 19% of them seen only once. Sequenced material: PBMCs or a T cell subset sorted from them (not recorded which). These TCRs come from an adult woman who had mild COVID-19 (a few samples of this study predate the infection). Cell type and time point are not known.

CDR3 DNA sequence: TGCGCCAGCAGAGGACTAGCGGGAGCAGGCGCGAACACCGGGGAGCTGTTTTTT. Encoded protein: CASRGLAGAGANTGELFF. V is TRBV5-1 and J is TRBJ2-2, with TRBD2 matching 13 bases. The CDR3 sequence is 18 residues long. The germline CDR1 and CDR2 sequences are SGHRS and YFSETQ. V lost 5 bases, J lost 0 bases, and 7 bases stayed unmatched. The whole variable domain, filled in from reference TRBV5-1 and TRBJ2-2, reads KAGVTQTPRYLIKTRGQQVTLSCSPISGHRSVSWYQQTPGQGLQFLFEYFSETQRNKGNFPGRFSGRQFSNSRSEMNVSTLELGDSALYLCASRGLAGAGANTGELFFGEGSRLTVL.

This clonotype has a handful of counts. V is TRBV6-2 or TRBV6-3 and J is TRBJ1-1, with D hard to call. Per the germline V gene, CDR1 is MNHEY and CDR2 is SVGEGT. V shed 5 bases and J shed 5 bases, with 18 bases lying between them. The CDR3 has 15 amino acids. The CDR3 DNA reads as TGTGCCAGCAGTCCAAAGCTTCTCACGAGGACTGAAGCTTTCTTT. It codes for CASSPKLLTRTEAFF.

Ten or more counts support this clonotype. CDR3 region: CASSLISGTYNEQFF. The CDR3, as DNA: TGCGCCAGCAGCTTGATTAGCGGCACGTACAATGAGCAGTTCTTC. V and J are TRBV5-1 and TRBJ2-1, with a weak D call TRBD2 (6 bases). The germline V gene has CDR1 SGHRS and CDR2 YFSETQ. The length of the CDR3 is 15 residues. V was pared by 1 base and J by 4 bases, with 12 bases between. Full variable domain (missing parts from reference TRBV5-1 and TRBJ2-1): KAGVTQTPRYLIKTRGQQVTLSCSPISGHRSVSWYQQTPGQGLQFLFEYFSETQRNKGNFPGRFSGRQFSNSRSEMNVSTLELGDSALYLCASSLISGTYNEQFFGPGTRLTVL.

This clonotype was seen more than once but under ten times. This chain's CDR3 is CASSETSGGRGEQFF. In DNA form, the CDR3 reads TGTGCCAGCAGTGAAACTAGCGGGGGTCGCGGTGAGCAGTTCTTC. The chain joins TRBV12-3 or TRBV12-4 to TRBJ2-1; 11 nucleotides line up with TRBD2. V shed 5 bases and J 9 bases; nucleotides not matched to a gene: 9. CDR3 size: 15 residues.

The chain combines TRBV7-6 with TRBJ2-7; no clear D gene. The CDR3 is 15 residues long. CDR1 is SGHVS and CDR2 is FNYEAQ in the germline V gene. V was trimmed by 0 bases and J by 9 bases, leaving 18 bases between them. The CDR3 bases are TGTGCCAGCAGCTTAGCGTTCTCAGAAGGAGCCGGGCAGTACTTC. Translating gives CASSLAFSEGAGQYF.